This note documents a single TCR beta chain sequence. No antigen is known for it. This sample stems from a study of T cells expressing NK-cell markers. Looking at the study overall: It was sorted CD3+CD56+NKG2C+, CD3+CD56+NKG2C- and CD3+CD56-NKG2C+ T cells that supplied the TCR beta repertoires.

The CDR3 is made up of 17 amino acids. Germline CDR1 is KGHDR and CDR2 is SFDVKD. Study outcomes and limitations: Also leading the CD3+CD56-NKG2C+ fraction in a few donors were these clonotypes.

TCR beta cDNA was made by 5'RACE template switching with UMIs. TCRdb re-called the 5' RACE reads; every CDR3 protein appears as one record, without DNA. The sample has approximately 420,000 distinct CDR3 sequences. The source material was blood T cells: a sorted CD56 or NKG2C T cell subset, CD4+ or CD8+ T cells, or bulk PBMC T cells (not recorded which). The chain joins TRBV24-1 to TRBJ2-1; TCRdb outputs TRBD2, but without DNA this stays unchecked. The sequence was collected from a woman in her 50s in good health. CDR3 residues: CATSDPFSGTHYNEQFF.